Listed below are T cell receptor beta chains from one sample, sequenced in a study of cytomegalovirus exposure and HLA in healthy donors. Here immunoSEQ multiplex PCR was the method, and the copy in TCRdb shows in-frame clones only, minus some. This table has some 150,000 clones, roughly 80% appearing once. Source material: PBMCs. The receptors originated from a man aged 35 to 55 in good health and CMV-seronegative. Both conserved end residues are part of each CDR3. The D gene is left open where the match is weak. Clone size is given for some rows only: seen once, a few or many times, or a class if the clone is expanded.

clone_size,v_call,d_call,j_call,cdr3_nt,cdr3_aa
NA,TRBV19,NA,TRBJ1-5,TGTGCCAGTAGTATAGGGCAGGTCCGTAGTGATCAGCCCCAGCATTTT,CASSIGQVRSDQPQHF
few,TRBV5-1,TRBD1,TRBJ1-1,TGCGCCAGCAGCGGGGACAGGGGGCTTGGTGAAGCTTTCTTT,CASSGDRGLGEAFF
NA,TRBV6-4,TRBD2,TRBJ2-3,TGTGCCAGCACCTCGACTAGCGGGGGCACAGATACGCAGTATTTT,CASTSTSGGTDTQYF
NA,TRBV7-9,TRBD1,TRBJ1-1,TGTGCCAGCAGCCCCTGGGACAGACAAAACACTGAAGCTTTCTTT,CASSPWDRQNTEAFF
NA,TRBV7-3,NA,TRBJ1-2,TGTGCCAGCAGCTTAGCTGGCCAGGGAAATGGCTACACCTTC,CASSLAGQGNGYTF
NA,TRBV7-2,NA,TRBJ2-7,TGTGCCAGCAGCTACCGAGAGGGCTCCTACGAGCAGTACTTC,CASSYREGSYEQYF
NA,TRBV30,NA,TRBJ1-4,TGTGCCTGGAGTGTTTTTAGCCAGATTGCAACTAATGAAAAACTGTTTTTT,CAWSVFSQIATNEKLFF
NA,TRBV2,NA,TRBJ2-1,TGTGCCAGCGGGCGGGAAAGCTCCTACAATGAGCAGTTCTTC,CASGRESSYNEQFF
NA,TRBV29-1,NA,TRBJ2-6,TGCAGCGTTGGTTTGCAGGGGAGGGCTGGGGCCAACGTCCTGACTTTC,CSVGLQGRAGANVLTF
NA,TRBV9,NA,TRBJ2-3,TGTGCCAGCAGCGGCAGGACTTCTAGCACAGATACGCAGTATTTT,CASSGRTSSTDTQYF
NA,TRBV5-1,NA,TRBJ1-2,TGCGCCAGCAGCTTGGGACCCAACGAGGCGGGCTACACCTTC,CASSLGPNEAGYTF
NA,TRBV18,NA,TRBJ1-6,TGTGCCAGCTCACCGCAGGAGGTCGGCTCACCCCTCCACTTT,CASSPQEVGSPLHF
NA,TRBV27,NA,TRBJ2-7,TGTGCCAGCAGTCCACCTAGAGGGCTGGGGGAGCAGTACTTC,CASSPPRGLGEQYF
few,TRBV5-1,TRBD1,TRBJ1-6,TGCGCCAGCAGCTGGACCGGGACAGTTCGTTCACCCCTCCACTTT,CASSWTGTVRSPLHF
NA,TRBV7-9,NA,TRBJ1-4,TGTGCCAGCAGCCTTAACAGCCACAATGAAAAACTGTTTTTT,CASSLNSHNEKLFF
once,TRBV11-2,TRBD2,TRBJ2-1,TGTGCCAGCAGCTTAGCGGCTAGCGGGTACGGTGAGCAGTTCTTC,CASSLAASGYGEQFF
NA,TRBV14,TRBD2,TRBJ2-1,TGTGCCAGCAGCCAGGGATCCGGGACTAGCGGGACATTTTACAATGAGCAGTTCTTC,CASSQGSGTSGTFYNEQFF
NA,TRBV11-2,NA,TRBJ2-5,TGTGCCAGCAGCTTACAACAGGGAGAGACCCAGTACTTC,CASSLQQGETQYF
NA,TRBV5-1,TRBD1,TRBJ1-1,TGCGCCAGCAGCTTAGGACAGGGGTATACTGAAGCTTTCTTT,CASSLGQGYTEAFF
few,TRBV10-1,TRBD1,TRBJ1-1,TGCGCCAGCAGTGAGGGACAGGGGCGGAACACTGAAGCTTTCTTT,CASSEGQGRNTEAFF
NA,TRBV29-1,NA,TRBJ2-1,TGCAGCGTTGGCGGGACTCCTGACGCTGAGCAGTTCTTC,CSVGGTPDAEQFF
NA,TRBV5-6,NA,TRBJ2-5,TGTGCCAGCAGCTTGGACAGGCAAGAGACCCAGTACTTC,CASSLDRQETQYF
NA,TRBV7-3,NA,TRBJ1-5,TGTGCCAGCAGCCCAGGGTCCAATCAGCCCCAGCATTTT,CASSPGSNQPQHF
NA,TRBV7-2,NA,TRBJ2-3,TGTGCCAGCAGCTTAGATGCGTTCGGCGACAGCGACACAGATACGCAGTATTTT,CASSLDAFGDSDTDTQYF
NA,TRBV29-1,TRBD2,TRBJ2-4,TGCAGCGTTGAATTAACTGCGGGGGGCTCGATTCAGTACTTC,CSVELTAGGSIQYF
NA,TRBV7-9,TRBD2,TRBJ2-5,TGTGCCAGCAGCGCGTACCGGACTAGCGGACAAGAGACCCAGTACTTC,CASSAYRTSGQETQYF
few,TRBV29-1,NA,TRBJ1-1,TGCAGCGTTGAAGGGGGCGAGAGAACTGAAGCTTTCTTT,CSVEGGERTEAFF
few,TRBV9,NA,TRBJ1-1,TGTGCCCTCCGACTGGTCGGGAACACTGAAGCTTTCTTT,CALRLVGNTEAFF
NA,TRBV7-2,NA,TRBJ2-3,TGTGCCAGCAGCCGTGGACGGGGGAGCACAGATACGCAGTATTTT,CASSRGRGSTDTQYF
NA,TRBV9,NA,TRBJ2-1,TGTGCCAGCAGCCCACTCCCAGGGTACAATGAGCAGTTCTTC,CASSPLPGYNEQFF
NA,TRBV28,NA,TRBJ2-2,TGTGCCAGCAGTTTAGAGTGGAACACCGGGGAGCTGTTTTTT,CASSLEWNTGELFF
NA,TRBV28,NA,TRBJ1-5,TGTGCCAGCAGTCCAGGGGTTTTCAATCAGCCCCAGCATTTT,CASSPGVFNQPQHF
once,TRBV5-5,NA,TRBJ2-4,TGTGCCAGCAGCTTGGACGCAGGGACCAAAAACATTCAGTACTTC,CASSLDAGTKNIQYF
NA,TRBV18,NA,TRBJ2-5,TGTGCCAGTCTGCGATCAGGGTTTGGAGAGACCCAGTACTTC,CASLRSGFGETQYF
once,TRBV7-2,TRBD1,TRBJ2-7,TGTGCCAGTCGACAGGGGGGGAGTTACGAGCAGTACTTC,CASRQGGSYEQYF
NA,TRBV11-2,NA,TRBJ2-7,TGTGCCAGCAGCTTAGTAGGGGGTGGTGTACTCTACGAGCAGTACTTC,CASSLVGGGVLYEQYF
NA,TRBV10-1,NA,TRBJ2-1,TGCGCCAGCAGCCAAACAGGGTTCGGTGAGCAGTTCTTC,CASSQTGFGEQFF
NA,TRBV6-5,TRBD1,TRBJ2-7,TGTGCCAGCAGTCAAGACGACAGGGGCTACGAGCAGTACTTC,CASSQDDRGYEQYF
NA,TRBV19,NA,TRBJ2-7,TGTGCCAGTAGTGCCGCAGGGGACTACGAGCAGTACTTC,CASSAAGDYEQYF
NA,TRBV11-2,NA,TRBJ1-2,TGTGCCAGCAGCGGTTCCTTAGCAGGGGATAACTATGGCTACACCTTC,CASSGSLAGDNYGYTF
NA,TRBV15,TRBD1,TRBJ2-5,TGTGCCACCAGCCTGGACAGGGCGCAGACCCAGTACTTC,CATSLDRAQTQYF
NA,TRBV18,NA,TRBJ1-2,TGTGCCAGCTCACCACCGGCAGGGAGGAACTATGGCTACACCTTC,CASSPPAGRNYGYTF
NA,TRBV5-1,NA,TRBJ2-3,TGCGCCAGCAGCCCCGGACTGGATAGCACAGATACGCAGTATTTT,CASSPGLDSTDTQYF
NA,TRBV28,TRBD1,TRBJ1-1,TGTGCCAGCAGTTTGCCCAAGGGGGCTGGGAACACTGAAGCTTTCTTT,CASSLPKGAGNTEAFF
NA,TRBV7-9,NA,TRBJ2-7,TGTGCCAGCAGCTTAGATCAGGGGCGCTACGAGCAGTACTTC,CASSLDQGRYEQYF
NA,TRBV5-4,NA,TRBJ2-7,TGTGCCAGCAGCTCGGACAGGGACTACTCCTACGAGCAGTACTTC,CASSSDRDYSYEQYF
NA,TRBV11-2,NA,TRBJ2-1,TGTGCCAGCAGGTCAGGGAACTCCTACAATGAGCAGTTCTTC,CASRSGNSYNEQFF
NA,TRBV7-9,TRBD1,TRBJ2-7,TGTGCCAGCAGCCGGGGAGGGACAGGGGGACGCGAGCAGTACTTC,CASSRGGTGGREQYF
NA,TRBV5-1,TRBD1,TRBJ1-5,TGCGCCAGCAGCCCTGGGGACAGGAATCAGCCCCAGCATTTT,CASSPGDRNQPQHF